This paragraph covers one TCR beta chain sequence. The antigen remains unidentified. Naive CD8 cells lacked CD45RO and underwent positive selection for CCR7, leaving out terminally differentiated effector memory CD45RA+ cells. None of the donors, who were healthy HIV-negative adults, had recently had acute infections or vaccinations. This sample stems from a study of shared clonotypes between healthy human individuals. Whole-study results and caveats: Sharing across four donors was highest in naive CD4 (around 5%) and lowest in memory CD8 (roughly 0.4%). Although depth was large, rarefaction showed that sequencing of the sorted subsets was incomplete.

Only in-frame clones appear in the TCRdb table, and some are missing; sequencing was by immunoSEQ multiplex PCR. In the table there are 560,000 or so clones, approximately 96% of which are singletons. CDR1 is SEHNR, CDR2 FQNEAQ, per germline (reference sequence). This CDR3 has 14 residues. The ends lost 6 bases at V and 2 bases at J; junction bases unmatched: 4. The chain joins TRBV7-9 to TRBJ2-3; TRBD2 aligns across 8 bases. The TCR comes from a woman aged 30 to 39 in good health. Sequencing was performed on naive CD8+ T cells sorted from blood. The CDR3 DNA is TGTGCCAGCAGGCACGGGGGGGACACAGATACGCAGTATTTT. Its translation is CASRHGGDTDTQYF.